The 14 T cell receptor beta chains below were found in one sample sequenced in a study of T cell responses to AZD1222 COVID-19 vaccine. Repertoires were generated with immunoSEQ multiplex PCR, while TCRdb's copy carries only in-frame clones and drops some. This sample has 95,000 to 150,000 clones, with more than 85% found just once. Source: peripheral blood, taken on day 0 of MenACWY control vaccination. The receptors here all came from an adult in good health.

The chain combines TRBV10-3 with TRBJ1-1; D is ambiguous. There are 15 residues in the CDR3. The germline gives CDR1 ENHRY, CDR2 SYGVKD. With 0 bases removed from V and 5 bases from J, the gap between germline ends came to 13 bases. The CDR3 DNA reads as TGTGCCATCAGTGAGTCACACGATCGAAGGACTGAAGCTTTCTTT. It encodes CAISESHDRRTEAFF.

This chain joins TRBV30 and TRBJ1-3; D remains unclear. Per the germline V gene, CDR1 is GTSNPN and CDR2 is SVGIG (reference sequence). The CDR3 has 14 residues. The V gene lost 0 bases and the J gene lost 3 bases, with 9 bases spanning the gap. The CDR3 region has the DNA TGTGCCTGGAGTGTCTTTGGTAGTGGAAACACCATATATTTT. Its translation is CAWSVFGSGNTIYF. Based on the CDR3 plus reference TRBV30 and TRBJ1-3, the full variable domain is SQTIHQWPATLVQPVGSPLSLECTVEGTSNPNLYWYRQAAGRGLQLLFYSVGIGQISSEVPQNLSASRPQDRQFILSSKKLLLSDSGFYLCAWSVFGSGNTIYFGEGSWLTVV.

The sample holds one count of this clone. The chain employs TRBV9 and TRBJ2-1; 8 bases fit TRBD1. The CDR3 consists of 17 residues. Looked up from germline, CDR1 is SGDLS and CDR2 is YYNGEE. V lost 3 bases, J lost 4 bases, and 12 bases stayed unmatched. The CDR3 DNA follows: TGTGCCAGCAGCGCCACCTCGGGACAGGACCTATACAATGAGCAGTTCTTC. Residues: CASSATSGQDLYNEQFF.

This chain uses TRBV5-4 with TRBJ2-3; 12 bases are shared with TRBD2. The length of the CDR3 is 15 residues. Losses at the gene ends were 5 bases for V and 5 bases for J; bases not matched to a gene: 6. Germline V CDR1 and CDR2: SGHNT, YYREEE (reference sequence). CDR3 in DNA: TGTGCCAGCAGTGAACGGACTAGCGGGAAAGATACGCAGTATTTT. Protein: CASSERTSGKDTQYF.

Only a few counts were recorded for this clone. This chain uses TRBV27 with TRBJ2-3; TRBD2 aligns across 8 bases. The junction had 5 bases not matched to a gene; V was cut back by 5 bases and J by 1 base. CDR1 is MNHEY and CDR2 is SMNVEV in the germline V gene (reference sequence). CDR3 length: 15 residues. The CDR3 here is CASSPGLVGTDTQYF. DNA for the CDR3: TGTGCCAGCAGTCCGGGACTAGTAGGCACAGATACGCAGTATTTT.

The V call is TRBV18, the J call TRBJ2-1; 11 positions agree with TRBD2. The germline V gene has CDR1 KGHSH and CDR2 LQKENI. This CDR3 is 15 amino acids long. V lost 3 bases to trimming and J lost 6 bases; unmatched junction nucleotides: 4. Written as DNA, the CDR3 is TGTGCCAGCTCACCCACTAGCGGGAGCGGCAATGAGCAGTTCTTC. This sequence encodes CASSPTSGSGNEQFF.

The gene calls are TRBV7-2 and TRBJ1-3; tentative D call: TRBD1 (6 bases). Germline values: CDR1 SGHTA, CDR2 FQGNSA. The CDR3 runs to 16 residues. Trimming removed 3 bases at V and 0 bases at J, with 12 bases between. This chain's CDR3 is CASSFTRQVSGNTIYF. Here the CDR3 DNA reads TGTGCCAGCAGCTTCACCCGACAGGTCTCTGGAAACACCATATATTTT.

The chain uses TRBV2 and TRBJ1-5; D is undetermined. V lost 7 bases, J lost 2 bases, and 12 bases lay in between. Germline V gene lookup returns CDR1 SNHLY and CDR2 FYNNEI. This CDR3 has 14 amino acids. The chain's CDR3 is CASTESDRNQPQHF. The CDR3 DNA follows: TGTGCCAGCACCGAGAGTGATCGCAATCAGCCCCAGCATTTT.

This chain uses TRBV11-3 with TRBJ2-5; no clear D gene. CDR3 size: 11 residues. CDR1 and CDR2 (germline): SGHNT, YENEEA. Deletions cut 3 bases from V and 4 bases from J, with 3 bases between. The CDR3 loop reads CASSFGETQYF. CDR3 nucleotide sequence: TGTGCCAGCAGCTTTGGAGAGACCCAGTACTTC. The full variable domain, in which reference TRBV11-3 and TRBJ2-5 provide the parts outside the CDR3, is EAGVVQSPRYKIIEKKQPVAFWCNPISGHNTLYWYLQNLGQGPELLIRYENEEAVDDSQLPKDRFSAERLKGVDSTLKIQPAELGDSAVYLCASSFGETQYFGPGTRLLVL.

The chain uses TRBV3-1 (or the pseudogene TRBV3-2) and TRBJ1-2; 9 nucleotides align to TRBD1. The CDR3 consists of 16 residues. Germline V gives CDR1 LGHDT, CDR2 YNNKEL (reference sequence). J gave up 7 bases and V 1 base, and 10 bases lay outside the gene matches. The CDR3 spells CASSQVIGTGFSGYTF. CDR3 in DNA: TGTGCCAGCAGCCAAGTCATTGGGACAGGGTTCAGTGGCTACACCTTC.

The chain recombines TRBV6-1 with TRBJ1-1; D is uncertain. Trimming stripped 2 bases from V and 4 bases from J, with 11 bases between. The CDR3 runs 14 residues. Germline V gene sequence: CDR1 MNHNS, CDR2 SASEGT. The CDR3 region is CASSESRSPTEAFF. DNA for the CDR3: TGTGCCAGCAGTGAATCGAGGTCGCCCACTGAAGCTTTCTTT.

The V and J genes are TRBV11-2 and TRBJ2-7; 8 bases fit TRBD1. V lost 2 bases and J lost 8; bases outside the gene matches: 11. The CDR3 totals 15 residues. The germline gives CDR1 SGHAT, CDR2 FQNNGV. CDR3 sequence (DNA): TGTGCCAGCAGCTTAAGTGGGACAGGATTTTTGAAGCAGTACTTC. Translation gives CASSLSGTGFLKQYF. Supplemented by reference TRBV11-2 and TRBJ2-7, the full variable domain reads EAGVAQSPRYKIIEKRQSVAFWCNPISGHATLYWYQQILGQGPKLLIQFQNNGVVDDSQLPKDRFSAERLKGVDSTLKIQPAKLEDSAVYLCASSLSGTGFLKQYFGPGTRLTVT.

CDR3 DNA sequence: TGTGCCACGCTTCCTGATCGTGGTCGGAACACTGAAGCTTTCTTT. It specifies CATLPDRGRNTEAFF. The chain links TRBV2 to TRBJ1-1, with D uncertain. Germline lookup yields CDR1 SNHLY and CDR2 FYNNEI. This CDR3 has 15 amino acids. Trimming shortened V by 10 bases and J by 1 base, and 19 bases separated the two germline ends.

CDR3 amino acids: CASSQAGTGNTIYF. The CDR3 bases are TGTGCCAGCAGCCAGGCAGGGACTGGAAACACCATATATTTT. The chain links TRBV11-3 to TRBJ1-3; D perhaps matches TRBD1 (5 bases). V gave up 5 bases and J gave up 2 bases, with 10 bases separating them. Germline V lookup: CDR1 SGHNT, CDR2 YENEEA. The CDR3 sequence is 14 residues long.